This note documents a single T cell receptor (beta chain) sequence. Its antigen is currently unknown. This entry is derived from a study of shared clonotypes between healthy human individuals. General study results and limits: Blood was the sole source, and tissue repertoires probably differ. Memory subsets generally showed smaller estimated richness than naive subsets did. The study found lower generation probabilities in non-shared clonotypes than in those shared by all four donors.

Trimming removed 1 base from V and 4 bases from J; junction bases left unmatched: 7. The V gene's germline CDR1 is LGHNA and CDR2 YNFKEQ. This CDR3 contains 17 residues. The investigators split CD4+ cells into a CD45RA+ naive subset and a CD45RA-negative memory subset. Here immunoSEQ multiplex PCR was the method, and the copy in TCRdb shows in-frame clones only, minus some. The table shows 800,000 to 1,200,000 clones, with 75% to 85% occurring only once. The chain recombines TRBV4-2 with TRBJ1-3; TRBD1 agrees at 10 bases. This TCR was recovered from a man between 18 and 35 years old in good health. Some clones in this sample may be carry-over from other donors' samples. Input material: memory CD4+ T cells from PBMCs. Subset here: CD45RA-negative fraction. DNA for the CDR3: TGTGCCAGCAGCCAAGGCGAGGGACAGGGGATAGGAAACACCATATATTTT. Translated, it gives CASSQGEGQGIGNTIYF.